The 4 T cell receptor beta chains below were found in one sample sequenced in a study of T cells in Graves' hyperthyroidism and ophthalmopathy. RNA transcripts yielded amplified TCR beta CDR3 regions. Initially, a first-round RT-PCR of the TCR CDR3 employed the HTBI primer set. Each CDR3 protein gets one entry after TCRdb re-called the multiplex PCR reads with MiXCR. This table has around 660,000 distinct CDR3 sequences, 45% appearing once. The sample comprised peripheral blood or thyroid tissue (not recorded which). Receptors originate from an adult man with Graves' disease, either hyperthyroidism or ophthalmopathy (not recorded which).

The V gene is TRBV15, the J gene TRBJ1-4; D is unclear. There are 13 residues in the CDR3. Germline V gene lookup returns CDR1 LNHNV and CDR2 YYDKDF (reference sequence). The ends were cut back, 0 bases at V and 7 bases at J, with 6 bases in the middle. The CDR3 is CATSRDWGEKLFF. The CDR3 bases are TGTGCCACCAGCAGAGATTGGGGTGAAAAACTGTTTTTT.

This clonotype was found many times. The rearrangement links TRBV25-1 to TRBJ1-1; 8 bases are shared with TRBD1. The CDR3 is made up of 13 amino acids. CDR1 and CDR2 from the germline V gene are MGHDK and SYGVNS. V was clipped by 10 bases and J by 6 bases; unmatched bases: 10. In nucleotides, the CDR3 is TGTGCCACCAGAACAGGGGGATGGTCTGAAGCTTTCTTT. It translates to CATRTGGWSEAFF.

This clonotype was seen repeatedly, ten times or more. The V gene is TRBV20-1, the J gene TRBJ2-5; the D gene is possibly TRBD1 (6 bases). This CDR3 is 14 amino acids long. V lost 6 bases and J lost 1, with 15 bases in between. Per the germline V gene, CDR1 is DFQATT and CDR2 is SNEGSKA (reference sequence). This chain's CDR3 is CSASPGTLQETQYF. CDR3 bases: TGCAGTGCGTCACCCGGGACACTCCAAGAGACCCAGTACTTC.

The rearrangement links TRBV12-3 or TRBV12-4 to TRBJ1-3; unclear D gene. V was cut by 5 bases and J by 4 bases, with 9 bases left in between. The CDR3 covers 13 residues. The CDR3 here is CASSAGGGNTIYF. The DNA of the CDR3 is TGTGCCAGCAGTGCCGGAGGGGGAAACACCATATATTTT.